This entry lists 5 T cell receptor beta chains sequenced from one sample in a study of T cells after yellow fever vaccination (dated by TCRdb to about 2019). The treatment or condition label on this specimen signifies: live attenuated yellow fever vaccine strain. The library was built by means of 5' RACE. Sequencing relied on an Illumina HiSeq 2500. Through fastp at Q25 and MiXCR, TCRdb rebuilt clones from the public reads, retaining in-frame beta chains. Identical CDR3 proteins give one entry, which carries the most common genes and DNA. Here the sample has more than 120,000 distinct CDR3 sequences; 6.5% to 8.5% occur a single time. The ten top clones hold about 0.73% of the sample. This material consisted of CD4+ T cells sorted from PBMCs, taken 5 days after the yellow fever booster vaccination. The receptors shown here come from a man aged 25-40 years who received the YFV17D yellow fever vaccine.

This clonotype was observed many times. The gene calls are TRBV6-5 and TRBJ2-3; TRBD2 matches 12 bases. CDR3 length: 16 residues. Unmatched junction bases numbered 4, after V lost 2 bases and J lost 4 bases. Germline V gene data show CDR1 as MNHEY and CDR2 as SVGAGI. CDR3 nucleotides: TGTGCCAGCAGTTACGTCCTAGCGGGAGGGCCAGATACGCAGTATTTT. This sequence encodes CASSYVLAGGPDTQYF.

V and J are TRBV20-1 and TRBJ2-5, with D uncertain. Looked up from germline, CDR1 is DFQATT and CDR2 is SNEGSKA (reference sequence). The germline V and J ends were trimmed by 6 bases and 3 bases, with 8 bases remaining between them. This CDR3 comprises 11 residues. For the CDR3, the DNA is TGCAGTGCCGCAATTGAAGAGACCCAGTACTTC. Encoded protein: CSAAIEETQYF.

As regards this clonotype: This may arise from a read error, as a much more abundant clone is one base away. The genes are TRBV18 and TRBJ2-2, with D maybe TRBD2 (5 bases). From germline, CDR1 is KGHSH and CDR2 LQKENI. The CDR3 contains 12 residues. CDR3 nucleotide sequence: TGTGCCAGCTCCGAGCGGTCCGGGGAGCTGCTTTTT. Protein sequence: CASSERSGELLF.

V is TRBV7-9 and J is TRBJ2-5; a possible D gene is TRBD2 (5 bases). Germline lookup yields CDR1 SEHNR and CDR2 FQNEAQ (reference sequence). The ends were cut back, 4 bases at V and 7 bases at J, with 19 bases in the middle. The CDR3 length is 15 residues. CDR3: CASSSDGPPRGTQYF. The CDR3 DNA reads as TGTGCCAGCAGCTCGGATGGGCCCCCACGGGGGACCCAGTACTTC.

This chain joins TRBV20-1 and TRBJ2-1; 9 bases match TRBD1. CDR1 and CDR2 from the germline V gene are DFQATT and SNEGSKA (reference sequence). There are 14 residues in the CDR3. J gave up 4 bases and V 5 bases, and 6 bases lay outside the gene matches. As DNA, the CDR3 is TGCAGTGCTCCGACAGGGGGTACGTACAATGAGCAGTTCTTC. This codes for CSAPTGGTYNEQFF.